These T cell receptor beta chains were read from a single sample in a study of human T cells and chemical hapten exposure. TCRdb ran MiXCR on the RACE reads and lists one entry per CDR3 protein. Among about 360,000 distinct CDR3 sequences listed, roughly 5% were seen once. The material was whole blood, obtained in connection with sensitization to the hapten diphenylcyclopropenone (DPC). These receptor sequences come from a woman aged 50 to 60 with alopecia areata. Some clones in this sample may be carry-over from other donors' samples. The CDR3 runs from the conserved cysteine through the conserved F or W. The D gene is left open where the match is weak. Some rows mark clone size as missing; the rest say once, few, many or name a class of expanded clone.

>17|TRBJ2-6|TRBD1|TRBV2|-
CASISGTGRSGANVLTF
TGTGCCAGCATATCCGGGACAGGGCGTTCTGGGGCCAACGTCCTGACTTTC
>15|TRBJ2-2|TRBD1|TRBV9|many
CASSAVGTGLGELFF
TGTGCCAGCAGCGCCGTAGGGACAGGTTTGGGGGAGCTGTTTTTT
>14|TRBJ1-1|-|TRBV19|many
CASSIMAWDTEAFF
TGTGCCAGTAGTATTATGGCTTGGGACACTGAAGCTTTCTTT
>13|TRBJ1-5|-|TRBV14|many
CASSQDANQPQHF
TGTGCCAGCAGCCAAGACGCCAATCAGCCCCAGCATTTT
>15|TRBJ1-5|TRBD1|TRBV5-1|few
CASSPGQGTGQPQHF
TGCGCCAGCAGCCCGGGACAGGGTACGGGTCAGCCCCAGCATTTT
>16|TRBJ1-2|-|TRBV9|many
CASSVANRELKYGYTF
TGTGCCAGCAGCGTAGCTAACAGGGAGTTAAAGTATGGCTACACCTTC
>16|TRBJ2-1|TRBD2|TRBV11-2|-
CASSSLTSGRGNEQFF
TGTGCCAGCAGCTCTTTGACTAGCGGGAGAGGAAATGAGCAGTTCTTC
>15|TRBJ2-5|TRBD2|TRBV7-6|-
CASSPPRGGSETQYF
TGTGCCAGCAGCCCCCCCCGGGGGGGGTCAGAGACCCAGTACTTC
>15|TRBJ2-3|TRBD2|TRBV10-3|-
CAISGTSGSADTQYF
TGTGCCATCAGTGGAACTAGCGGGAGTGCAGATACGCAGTATTTT
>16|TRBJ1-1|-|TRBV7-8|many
CASSLAGSGLKTEAFF
TGTGCCAGCAGCTTGGCGGGGTCAGGGTTGAAAACTGAAGCTTTCTTT
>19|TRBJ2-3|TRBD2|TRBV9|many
CASTNALAGGLKVPDTQYF
TGTGCCAGCACCAACGCGCTAGCGGGGGGCCTGAAGGTACCGGATACGCAGTATTTT
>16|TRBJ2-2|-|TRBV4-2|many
CASAPGRASNTGELFF
TGTGCCAGCGCCCCTGGCAGGGCCTCGAACACCGGGGAGCTGTTTTTT
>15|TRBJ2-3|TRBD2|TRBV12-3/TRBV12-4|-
CASSWVGGATDTQYF
TGTGCCAGCAGTTGGGTCGGGGGGGCCACAGATACGCAGTATTTT
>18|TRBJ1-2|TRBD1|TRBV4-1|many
CASSRAVEGANRKVGYTF
TGCGCCAGCAGCCGGGCAGTTGAGGGGGCGAATCGAAAGGTTGGCTACACCTTC